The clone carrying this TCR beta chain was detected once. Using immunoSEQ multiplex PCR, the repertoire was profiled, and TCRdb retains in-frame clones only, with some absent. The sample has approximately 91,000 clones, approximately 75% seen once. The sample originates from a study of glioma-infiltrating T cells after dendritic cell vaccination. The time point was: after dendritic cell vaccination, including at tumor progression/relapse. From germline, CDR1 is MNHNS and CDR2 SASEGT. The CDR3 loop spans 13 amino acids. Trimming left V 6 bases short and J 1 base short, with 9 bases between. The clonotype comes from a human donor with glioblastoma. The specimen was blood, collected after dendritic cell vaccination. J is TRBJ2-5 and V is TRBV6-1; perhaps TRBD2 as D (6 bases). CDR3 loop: CASSRGFQETQYF. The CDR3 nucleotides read TGTGCCAGCAGCCGGGGGTTCCAAGAGACCCAGTACTTC.